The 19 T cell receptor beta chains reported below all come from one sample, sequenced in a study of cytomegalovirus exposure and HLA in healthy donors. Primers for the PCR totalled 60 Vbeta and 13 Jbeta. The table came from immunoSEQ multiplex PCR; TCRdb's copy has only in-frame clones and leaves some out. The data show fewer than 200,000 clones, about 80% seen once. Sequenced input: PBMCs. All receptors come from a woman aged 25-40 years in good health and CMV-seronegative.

The DNA for the CDR3 is TGCGCCAGCAGCTCCAAACAGGGTCTGGAGCACGAGCAGTACTTC. Translated: CASSSKQGLEHEQYF. J is TRBJ2-5 and V is TRBV5-1, with D maybe TRBD1 (6 bases). The J call may be in error: the DNA end matches TRBJ2-7 better. CDR3 length equals 15 residues. Germline V gene data show CDR1 as SGHRS and CDR2 as YFSETQ.

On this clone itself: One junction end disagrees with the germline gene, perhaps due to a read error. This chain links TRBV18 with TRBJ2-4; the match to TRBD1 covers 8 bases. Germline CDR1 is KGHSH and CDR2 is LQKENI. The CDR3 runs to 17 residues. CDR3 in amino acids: CASSPTFSTGVTNSQYF. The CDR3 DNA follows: TGTGCCAGCTCACCGACCTTTTCGACAGGGGTAACGAACAGTCAGTACTTC. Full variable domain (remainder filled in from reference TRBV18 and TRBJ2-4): NAGVMQNPRHLVRRRGQEARLRCSPMKGHSHVYWYRQLPEEGLKFMVYLQKENIIDESGMPKERFSAEFPKEGPSILRIQQVVRGDSAAYFCASSPTFSTGVTNSQYFGAGTRLSVL.

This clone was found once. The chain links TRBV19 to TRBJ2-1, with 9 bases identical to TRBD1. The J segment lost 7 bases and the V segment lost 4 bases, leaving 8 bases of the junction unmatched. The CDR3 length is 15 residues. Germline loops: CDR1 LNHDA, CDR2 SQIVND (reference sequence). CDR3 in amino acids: CASSTGTGRANEQFF. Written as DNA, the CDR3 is TGTGCCAGTAGTACCGGGACAGGGCGAGCTAATGAGCAGTTCTTC. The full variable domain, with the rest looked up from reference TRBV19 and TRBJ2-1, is DGGITQSPKYLFRKEGQNVTLSCEQNLNHDAMYWYRQDPGQGLRLIYYSQIVNDFQKGDIAEGYSVSREKKESFPLTVTSAQKNPTAFYLCASSTGTGRANEQFFGPGTRLTVL.

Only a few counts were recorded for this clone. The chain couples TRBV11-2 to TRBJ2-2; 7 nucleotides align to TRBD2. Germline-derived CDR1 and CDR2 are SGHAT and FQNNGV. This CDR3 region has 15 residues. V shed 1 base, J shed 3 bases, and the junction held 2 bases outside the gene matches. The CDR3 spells CASSLAGGYTGELFF. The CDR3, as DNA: TGTGCCAGCAGCTTAGCGGGAGGATACACCGGGGAGCTGTTTTTT. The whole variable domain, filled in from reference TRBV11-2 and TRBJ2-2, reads EAGVAQSPRYKIIEKRQSVAFWCNPISGHATLYWYQQILGQGPKLLIQFQNNGVVDDSQLPKDRFSAERLKGVDSTLKIQPAKLEDSAVYLCASSLAGGYTGELFFGEGSRLTVL.

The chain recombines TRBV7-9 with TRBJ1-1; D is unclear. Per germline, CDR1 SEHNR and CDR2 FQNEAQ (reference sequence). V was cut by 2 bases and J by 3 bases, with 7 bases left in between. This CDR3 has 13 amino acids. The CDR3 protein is CASSLQEDTEAFF. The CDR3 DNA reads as TGTGCCAGCAGCTTACAGGAGGACACTGAAGCTTTCTTT.

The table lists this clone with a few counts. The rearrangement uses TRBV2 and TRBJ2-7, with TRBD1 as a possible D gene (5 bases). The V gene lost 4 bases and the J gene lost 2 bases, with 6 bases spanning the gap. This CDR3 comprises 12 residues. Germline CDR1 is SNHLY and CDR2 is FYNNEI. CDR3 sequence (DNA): TGTGCCAGCAGTGCGACAGCCTACGAGCAGTACTTC. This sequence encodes CASSATAYEQYF.

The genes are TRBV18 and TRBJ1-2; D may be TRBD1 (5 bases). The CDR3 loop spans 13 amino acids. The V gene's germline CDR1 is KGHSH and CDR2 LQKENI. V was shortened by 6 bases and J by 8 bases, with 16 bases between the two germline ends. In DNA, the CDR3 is TGTGCCAGCTCCCCCGACAGTCCGGAAGGCTACACCTTC. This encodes CASSPDSPEGYTF.

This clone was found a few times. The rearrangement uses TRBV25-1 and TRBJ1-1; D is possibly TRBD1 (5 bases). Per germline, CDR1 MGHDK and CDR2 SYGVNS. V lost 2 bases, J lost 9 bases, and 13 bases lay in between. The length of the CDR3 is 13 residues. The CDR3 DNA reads TGTGCCAGCAGTGAACAAACAGGTTGGAAAGCTTTCTTT. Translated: CASSEQTGWKAFF.

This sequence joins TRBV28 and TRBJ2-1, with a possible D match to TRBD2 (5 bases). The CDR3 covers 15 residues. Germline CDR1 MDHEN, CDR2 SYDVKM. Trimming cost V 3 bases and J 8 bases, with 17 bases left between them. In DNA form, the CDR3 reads TGTGCCAGCAGTTTCCGGACTGCGATGGTCTATGAGCAGTTCTTC. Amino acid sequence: CASSFRTAMVYEQFF.

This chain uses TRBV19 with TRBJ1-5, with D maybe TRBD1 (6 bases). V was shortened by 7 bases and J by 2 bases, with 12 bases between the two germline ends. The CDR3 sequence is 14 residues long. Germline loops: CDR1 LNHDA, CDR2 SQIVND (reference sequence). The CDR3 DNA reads TGTGCCAGTAATTTGCGACAGGGCAATCAGCCCCAGCATTTT. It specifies CASNLRQGNQPQHF. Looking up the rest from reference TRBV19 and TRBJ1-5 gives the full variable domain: DGGITQSPKYLFRKEGQNVTLSCEQNLNHDAMYWYRQDPGQGLRLIYYSQIVNDFQKGDIAEGYSVSREKKESFPLTVTSAQKNPTAFYLCASNLRQGNQPQHFGDGTRLSIL.

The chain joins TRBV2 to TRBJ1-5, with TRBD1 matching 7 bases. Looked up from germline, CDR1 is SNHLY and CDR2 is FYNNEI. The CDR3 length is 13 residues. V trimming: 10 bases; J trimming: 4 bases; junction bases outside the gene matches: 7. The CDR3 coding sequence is TGTGCCAATTCACAGGGGTGGAATCAGCCCCAGCATTTT. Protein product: CANSQGWNQPQHF.

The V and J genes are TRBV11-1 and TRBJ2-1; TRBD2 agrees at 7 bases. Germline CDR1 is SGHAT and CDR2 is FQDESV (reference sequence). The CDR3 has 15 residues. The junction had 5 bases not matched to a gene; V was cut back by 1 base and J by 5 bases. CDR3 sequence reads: CASSLGGGRDNEQFF. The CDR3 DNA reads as TGTGCCAGCAGCTTAGGAGGCGGGAGAGACAATGAGCAGTTCTTC.

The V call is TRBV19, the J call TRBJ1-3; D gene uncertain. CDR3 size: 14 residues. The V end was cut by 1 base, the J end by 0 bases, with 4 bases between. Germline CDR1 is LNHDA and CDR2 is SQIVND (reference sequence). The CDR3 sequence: CASSIAVSGNTIYF. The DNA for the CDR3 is TGTGCCAGTAGTATAGCGGTCTCTGGAAACACCATATATTTT.

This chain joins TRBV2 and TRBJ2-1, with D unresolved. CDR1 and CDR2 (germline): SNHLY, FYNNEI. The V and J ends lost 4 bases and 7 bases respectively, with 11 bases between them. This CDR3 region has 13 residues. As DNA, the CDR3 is TGTGCCAGCAGTGCTCACCCGAGAAATGAGCAGTTCTTC. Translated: CASSAHPRNEQFF.

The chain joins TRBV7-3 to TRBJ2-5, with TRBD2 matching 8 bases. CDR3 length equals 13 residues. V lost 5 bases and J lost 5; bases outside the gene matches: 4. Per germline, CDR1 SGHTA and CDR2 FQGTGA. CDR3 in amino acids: CASSPGLGETQYF. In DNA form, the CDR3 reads TGTGCCAGCAGCCCGGGACTAGGGGAGACCCAGTACTTC.

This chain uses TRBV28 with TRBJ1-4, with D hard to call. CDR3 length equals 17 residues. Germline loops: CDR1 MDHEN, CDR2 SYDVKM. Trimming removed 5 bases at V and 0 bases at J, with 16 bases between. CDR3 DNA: TGTGCCAGCAGTGACCCTCGAGGGCTCGCAACTAATGAAAAACTGTTTTTT. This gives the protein CASSDPRGLATNEKLFF.

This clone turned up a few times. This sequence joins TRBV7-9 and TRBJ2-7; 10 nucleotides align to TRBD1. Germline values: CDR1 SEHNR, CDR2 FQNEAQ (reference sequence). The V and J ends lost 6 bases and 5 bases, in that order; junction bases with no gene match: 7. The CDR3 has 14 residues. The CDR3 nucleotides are TGTGCCAGCAGTACGGGACAGGGGTTCCACGAGCAGTACTTC. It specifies CASSTGQGFHEQYF.

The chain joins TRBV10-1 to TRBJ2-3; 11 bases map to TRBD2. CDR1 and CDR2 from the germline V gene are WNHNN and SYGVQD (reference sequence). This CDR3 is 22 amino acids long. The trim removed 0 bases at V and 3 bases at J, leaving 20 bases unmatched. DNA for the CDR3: TGCGCCAGCAGTGAGTCGTATCATCCCGACGGCCAGACTAGCGGGGTGACAGATACGCAGTATTTT. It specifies CASSESYHPDGQTSGVTDTQYF.

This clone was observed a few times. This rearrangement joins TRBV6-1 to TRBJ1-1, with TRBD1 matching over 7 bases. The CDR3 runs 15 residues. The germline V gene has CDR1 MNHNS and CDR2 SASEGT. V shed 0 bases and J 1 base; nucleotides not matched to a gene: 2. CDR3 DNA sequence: TGTGCCAGCAGTGAAGCACAGGGGACGAACACTGAAGCTTTCTTT. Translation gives CASSEAQGTNTEAFF.